This T cell receptor beta chain was documented in a study of blood T cell repertoires in COVID-19. Across the study: Whether acute or convalescent, the COVID-19 samples came from the United States, Italy and Spain.

Per the authors' pipeline: Counts of nucleated cells, estimated from reference gene primer amplification, were obtained. The method was immunoSEQ multiplex PCR; TCRdb's version includes in-frame clones alone and lacks a portion of them. The V and J calls and clone size come from that table; D and trimming were worked out from the DNA. The data show about 330,000 clones, approximately 87% seen once. J gave up 0 bases and V 4 bases, and 8 bases lay outside the gene matches. Germline lookup yields CDR1 MGHRA and CDR2 YSYEKL. The CDR3 extends over 16 amino acids. Input material: peripheral blood. The receptor was isolated from a woman aged 50 to 60 with active or convalescent COVID-19. The chain recombines TRBV4-1 with TRBJ2-5; 7 nucleotides agree with TRBD2. The CDR3 region has the DNA TGCGCCAGCAGCCGCCAACTAGCGACTTACCAAGAGACCCAGTACTTC. Protein: CASSRQLATYQETQYF.